This TCR beta chain is from a study of blood T cells in healthy people across ages. Study conclusions and caveats: Measured against age, TCR beta diversity per million T cells decreased in a roughly linear manner. Possibly confounding the expanded clonotype changes was the fact that donor CMV status was unknown.

In the case of this clonotype: What it binds is unknown.

Primed by a sample-barcoded 5' primer and a J-beta primer mix, a second PCR proceeded for about 6 to 11 cycles. TCRdb re-derived calls from the 5' RACE reads in MiXCR, one entry per CDR3 protein. The sample yields 1,100,000 or so distinct CDR3 sequences, under 45% seen once. This CDR3 is 15 amino acids long. Per germline, CDR1 MGHRA and CDR2 YSYEKL. Trimming cost V 4 bases and J 12 bases; bases outside gene matches: 16. Sequences were obtained from blood. The chain joins TRBV4-1 to TRBJ1-1; 8 positions agree with TRBD1. The sequence was collected from a woman in her sixties in good health. In DNA form, the CDR3 reads TGCGCCAGCAGCCCTCCTAGTTCCGGACAGGGTGTATCTTTCTTT. The encoded protein is CASSPPSSGQGVSFF.